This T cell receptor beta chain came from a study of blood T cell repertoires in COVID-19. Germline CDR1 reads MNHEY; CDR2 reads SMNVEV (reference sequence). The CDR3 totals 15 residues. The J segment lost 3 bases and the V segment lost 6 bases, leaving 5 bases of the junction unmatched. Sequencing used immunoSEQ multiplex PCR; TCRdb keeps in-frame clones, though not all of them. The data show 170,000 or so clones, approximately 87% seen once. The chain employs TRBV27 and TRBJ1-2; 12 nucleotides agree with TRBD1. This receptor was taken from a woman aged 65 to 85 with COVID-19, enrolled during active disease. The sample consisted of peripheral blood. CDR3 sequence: CASSLGTGGDYGYTF. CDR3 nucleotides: TGTGCCAGCAGCCTAGGGACAGGGGGCGACTATGGCTACACCTTC.